These T cell receptor beta chains were read from a single sample in a study of blood T cell repertoires in COVID-19. The data were produced by immunoSEQ multiplex PCR, yet TCRdb's version contains in-frame clones alone and is incomplete. The sample holds about 21,000 clones, 88% seen once. The sequencing sample was made of peripheral blood. The source of these receptors is a human donor in a cohort sampled during active COVID-19. Each CDR3 is given with its conserved first and last residue. Fields, in order: CDR3 DNA, CDR3 protein, clone size, D gene, V gene, J gene. The D gene is left open where the match is weak. Rows give clone size only sometimes, using once, few, many, or a class for an expanded clone.

CDR3nt: TGTGCCAGCAGCCGGACTAGCGGGGGGCAAGAGACCCAGTACTTC
CDR3aa: CASSRTSGGQETQYF
abundance: .
d_gene: TRBD2
v_gene: TRBV11-3
j_gene: TRBJ2-5

CDR3nt: TGCGCCAGCAGCCGGGGGAGACTAAACACCGGGGAGCTGTTTTTT
CDR3aa: CASSRGRLNTGELFF
abundance: .
d_gene: .
v_gene: TRBV5-1
j_gene: TRBJ2-2

CDR3nt: TGTGCCAGCAGCTCACAACAGGTGACCCCCTACAATGAGCAGTTCTTC
CDR3aa: CASSSQQVTPYNEQFF
abundance: .
d_gene: .
v_gene: TRBV7-9
j_gene: TRBJ2-1

CDR3nt: TGTGCCAGCACTGCTCCAGGGGGCTACGAGCAGTACTTC
CDR3aa: CASTAPGGYEQYF
abundance: .
d_gene: TRBD1
v_gene: TRBV5-6
j_gene: TRBJ2-7

CDR3nt: TGTGCCAGCAGCCAAGCCCAGGGGAACACTGAAGCTTTCTTT
CDR3aa: CASSQAQGNTEAFF
abundance: .
d_gene: .
v_gene: TRBV3-1/TRBV3-2
j_gene: TRBJ1-1

CDR3nt: TGTGCCAGCAGGATTACAGCCGATAGCAATCAGCCCCAGCATTTT
CDR3aa: CASRITADSNQPQHF
abundance: .
d_gene: .
v_gene: TRBV6-5
j_gene: TRBJ1-5

CDR3nt: TGTGCCAGTAGTATGGGACAGCTTAATGAAAAACTGTTTTTT
CDR3aa: CASSMGQLNEKLFF
abundance: .
d_gene: TRBD1
v_gene: TRBV19
j_gene: TRBJ1-4

CDR3nt: TGTGCAAGTCGCCCGCGACAGGGGACCAACAATGAGCAGTTCTTC
CDR3aa: CASRPRQGTNNEQFF
abundance: .
d_gene: .
v_gene: TRBV12-2
j_gene: TRBJ2-1

CDR3nt: TGCGCCAAAGGTATCCTGGTGCGAACGGGGGTTTGTTGGAACTATGGCTACACCTTC
CDR3aa: CAKGILVRTGVCWNYGYTF
abundance: .
d_gene: .
v_gene: TRBV23-1
j_gene: TRBJ1-2

CDR3nt: TGTGCAAGTCGCTTAAATTGTAAGGGGTCATTTATGAACACTGAAGCTTTCTTT
CDR3aa: CASRLNCKGSFMNTEAFF
abundance: .
d_gene: .
v_gene: TRBV12-2
j_gene: TRBJ1-1

CDR3nt: TGTGCCAGCAGCGTAGGGGAGGAGCGCATTCAGTACTTC
CDR3aa: CASSVGEERIQYF
abundance: .
d_gene: .
v_gene: TRBV9
j_gene: TRBJ2-4

CDR3nt: TGCGCCAGCAGCTCTTTAAGCGGGACAGGGCCTTCCTCTGGAAACACCATATATTTT
CDR3aa: CASSSLSGTGPSSGNTIYF
abundance: .
d_gene: TRBD1
v_gene: TRBV5-1
j_gene: TRBJ1-3

CDR3nt: TGTGCCTGGAGTTATATTACAGGGATTGGTAATTCACCCCTCCACTTT
CDR3aa: CAWSYITGIGNSPLHF
abundance: few
d_gene: .
v_gene: TRBV30
j_gene: TRBJ1-6

CDR3nt: TGTGCCAGCAGTTATGGACAGGAGTTCTACGAGCAGTACTTC
CDR3aa: CASSYGQEFYEQYF
abundance: .
d_gene: TRBD1
v_gene: TRBV6-5
j_gene: TRBJ2-7

CDR3nt: TGTGCCAGCAATAAGGACAGGATGGGTCAGCCCCAGCATTTT
CDR3aa: CASNKDRMGQPQHF
abundance: .
d_gene: TRBD1
v_gene: TRBV6-5
j_gene: TRBJ1-5

CDR3nt: TGTGCCAGCAGTCCCTACACGGGAATGAACACTGAAGCTTTCTTT
CDR3aa: CASSPYTGMNTEAFF
abundance: .
d_gene: .
v_gene: TRBV27
j_gene: TRBJ1-1

CDR3nt: TGTGCCAGCAGTGTTATCCGCGGGGGTAGCACAGATACGCAGTATTTT
CDR3aa: CASSVIRGGSTDTQYF
abundance: .
d_gene: TRBD2
v_gene: TRBV6-1
j_gene: TRBJ2-3

CDR3nt: TGTGCCAGCAGCTTATCGCTCAGGGGGCTTGGGGATACGCAGTATTTT
CDR3aa: CASSLSLRGLGDTQYF
abundance: once
d_gene: TRBD1
v_gene: TRBV7-8
j_gene: TRBJ2-3

CDR3nt: TGTGCCAGCAGTGAACTCGAGTGGTCAAATAGCAATCAGCCCCAGCATTTT
CDR3aa: CASSELEWSNSNQPQHF
abundance: .
d_gene: .
v_gene: TRBV6-1
j_gene: TRBJ1-5

CDR3nt: TGTGCTAGTGGTCTACGACAGGGCGCGCGGGGTGGGCCCAACGTCCTGACTTTC
CDR3aa: CASGLRQGARGGPNVLTF
abundance: .
d_gene: .
v_gene: TRBV12-5
j_gene: TRBJ2-6

CDR3nt: TGTGCCAGCAGTTGGGTCCGAGGATACGAGCAGTACTTC
CDR3aa: CASSWVRGYEQYF
abundance: .
d_gene: .
v_gene: TRBV6-2/TRBV6-3
j_gene: TRBJ2-7

CDR3nt: TGTGCCAGCAGCCGTATACGGACAGGGGGGGACACCGGGGAGCTGTTTTTT
CDR3aa: CASSRIRTGGDTGELFF
abundance: .
d_gene: TRBD1
v_gene: TRBV3-1/TRBV3-2
j_gene: TRBJ2-2

CDR3nt: TGTGCCAGCAGTGGGCAGGGTACTTACTCTGGAAACACCATATATTTT
CDR3aa: CASSGQGTYSGNTIYF
abundance: .
d_gene: .
v_gene: TRBV6-1
j_gene: TRBJ1-3